These T cell receptor beta chains were read from a single sample in a study of cytomegalovirus exposure and HLA in healthy donors. Profiled with immunoSEQ multiplex PCR; TCRdb holds only in-frame clones, not every one. This sample carries approximately 120,000 clones, about 73% of them seen once, and the ten largest clones take approximately 3.9%. Sequenced material: PBMCs. The receptors derive from a woman between 45 and 60 years old in good health and CMV-seropositive. CDR3s include the opening cysteine and the closing phenylalanine or tryptophan. D genes are given only for firm matches. Clone size is stated in some rows and not others, as once, few, many or a class when expanded.

TRBD1 TRBJ1-5 NA TRBV18 TGTGCCAGCTCACAAACGACAGGGTATAGCAATCAGCCCCAGCATTTT CASSQTTGYSNQPQHF
TRBD1 TRBJ1-2 once TRBV19 TGTGCCAGTAGTAACAGGGGGCGCTCGTATGGCTACACCTTC CASSNRGRSYGYTF
TRBD2 TRBJ2-3 NA TRBV7-8 TGTGCCAGCAGCTTAGGTAGCGGGGGTGCAGATACGCAGTATTTT CASSLGSGGADTQYF
TRBD2 TRBJ2-5 NA TRBV9 TGTGCCAGCAGCCCGAGGGAGGGGAAAGAGACCCAGTACTTC CASSPREGKETQYF
TRBD2 TRBJ2-2 NA TRBV27 TGTGCCAGCAGTTTATTTGCGGGGGGGCCCAAAAGGGAGCTGTTTTTT CASSLFAGGPKRELFF
NA TRBJ1-4 few TRBV19 TGTGCCAGTAGTATCATCCTCGGGGTTGAAAAACTGTTTTTT CASSIILGVEKLFF
NA TRBJ2-7 NA TRBV10-3 TGTGCCATCAGTGAGCTAAACGAGCAGTACTTC CAISELNEQYF
NA TRBJ2-3 NA TRBV7-9 TGTTCCAGCAGCCCAAACGCCGGAGGTACGCAGTATTTT CSSSPNAGGTQYF
TRBD1 TRBJ2-7 NA TRBV5-1 TGCGCCAGCAGCCCCCCGGACAGGATCTACGAGCAGTACTTC CASSPPDRIYEQYF
NA TRBJ1-5 NA TRBV10-3 TGTGCCATCAGTGGCGCTGTCGATGAGCCCCAGCATTTT CAISGAVDEPQHF
NA TRBJ2-2 NA TRBV6-6 TGTGCCAGCAGTGACAGACAGACCACCGGGGAGCTGTTTTTT CASSDRQTTGELFF
NA TRBJ2-1 NA TRBV10-3 TGTGCCATCAGTGGGAGTCTAGCGTTCAGCTACAATGAGCAGTTCTTC CAISGSLAFSYNEQFF
NA TRBJ2-3 NA TRBV7-9 TGTGCCAGCAGCTTAGGTGGGTGGGCGGGGAAACTGAGAGGAGATACGCAGTATTTT CASSLGGWAGKLRGDTQYF
TRBD2 TRBJ2-3 NA TRBV4-2 TGTGCCAGCAGAGGACAAGCGGGGTCCACAGATACGCAGTATTTT CASRGQAGSTDTQYF
TRBD2 TRBJ2-7 NA TRBV7-6 TGTGCCAGCAGCCTTCGTGCGGGAGCCTACGAGCAGTACTTC CASSLRAGAYEQYF
NA TRBJ2-1 NA TRBV7-8 TGTGCCAGCAGCTTAGACGGCAAGCGCAATGAGCAGTTCTTC CASSLDGKRNEQFF
NA TRBJ2-1 NA TRBV5-1 TGCGCCAGCAGCTTGGTTCCAGGGATCTGGGATGAGCAGTTCTTC CASSLVPGIWDEQFF
NA TRBJ2-7 NA TRBV5-1 TGCGCCAGCAGCGCCCTAAGCGAGCAGTACTTC CASSALSEQYF
TRBD1 TRBJ2-7 NA TRBV4-1 TGCGCCAGCAGCCAAGAACTGTTCCCGGGACAGGCCTTCTCCTACGAGCAGTACTTC CASSQELFPGQAFSYEQYF
TRBD2 TRBJ2-5 NA TRBV10-3 TGTGCCATTAGCGGGGGGGCCCAAGAGACCCAGTACTTC CAISGGAQETQYF
TRBD1 TRBJ1-2 once TRBV10-3 TGTGCCATCAGTCCTGGACAGGGGGACTATGGCTACACCTTC CAISPGQGDYGYTF
NA TRBJ2-7 NA TRBV12-2 TGTGCAAGTCGCTTAGCTGGACAGTTCTACGAGCAGTACTTC CASRLAGQFYEQYF
TRBD2 TRBJ2-3 few TRBV5-1 TGCGCCAGCAGCTTGGCCAGGTCCGGACTAGCGGGGGGCACAGATACGCAGTATTTT CASSLARSGLAGGTDTQYF
NA TRBJ2-7 few TRBV28 TGTGCCAGCAGTCCCGGACGGACACTCAGCTCCTACGAGCAGTACTTC CASSPGRTLSSYEQYF
TRBD1 TRBJ1-2 NA TRBV18 TGTGCCAGCTCACCCGACAGGGGGCAGGCTAACTATGGCTACACCTTC CASSPDRGQANYGYTF
TRBD1 TRBJ2-7 NA TRBV5-1 TGCGCCAGCAGCCCGGACAGGGCCGCTGTCTACGAGCAGTACTTC CASSPDRAAVYEQYF
TRBD1 TRBJ2-7 once TRBV15 TGTGCCACCAGCATAGCCGAGACAGGGTATGTCGAGCAGTACTTC CATSIAETGYVEQYF
NA TRBJ1-6 NA TRBV28 TGTGCCAGCAGTTCTCCTGGACAAGGGTATAATTCACCCCTCCACTTT CASSSPGQGYNSPLHF
TRBD2 TRBJ2-3 NA TRBV6-6 TGTGCCAGCAGTTACACTAGCGGGGGAGATACGCAGTATTTT CASSYTSGGDTQYF
NA TRBJ1-4 NA TRBV4-3 TGCGCCAGCAGCCAGACCGGGGGTCTCAAACTGTTTTTT CASSQTGGLKLFF